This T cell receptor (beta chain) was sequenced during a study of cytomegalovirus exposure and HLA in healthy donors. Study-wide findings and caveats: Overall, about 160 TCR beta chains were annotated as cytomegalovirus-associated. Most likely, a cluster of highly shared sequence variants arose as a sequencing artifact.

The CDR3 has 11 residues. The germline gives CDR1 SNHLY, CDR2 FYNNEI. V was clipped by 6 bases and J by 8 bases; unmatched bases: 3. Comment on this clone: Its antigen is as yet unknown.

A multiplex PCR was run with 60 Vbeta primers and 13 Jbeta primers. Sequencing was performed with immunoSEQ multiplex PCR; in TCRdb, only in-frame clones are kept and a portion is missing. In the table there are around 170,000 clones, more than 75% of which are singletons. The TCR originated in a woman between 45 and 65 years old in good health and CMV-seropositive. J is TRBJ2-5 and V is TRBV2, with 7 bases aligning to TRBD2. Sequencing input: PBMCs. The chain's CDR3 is CASSGGYTQYF. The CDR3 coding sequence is TGTGCCAGCAGCGGGGGGTATACCCAGTACTTC.